Below, 8 T cell receptor beta chains from the same sample are listed, as sequenced in a study of T cell clusters in autoimmune cytopenias. Each sample's input was roughly 270 ng genomic DNA, 30,000 to 45,000 genome equivalents. Multiplex touch-down PCR amplified TRB using TRB-A and TRB-B pools in one tube. TCRdb reanalyzed the multiplex PCR reads and collapses them to one entry per CDR3 protein, without DNA. This sample contains about 5,900 distinct CDR3 sequences. The sequencing sample was made of peripheral blood. These receptors were taken from a human donor with an autoimmune cytopenia or autoimmune hepatitis (not recorded which).

By frequency, this clonotype is medium-sized (0.01 to 0.1%). The chain recombines TRBV19 with TRBJ1-6; TCRdb proposes TRBD1, but this gene call is untestable without DNA. The CDR3 has 16 amino acids. Germline V lookup: CDR1 LNHDA, CDR2 SQIVND (reference sequence). CDR3 amino acids: CASSIVAGQGTSPLHF.

This clonotype shows up as medium-sized by frequency. The gene calls are TRBV5-4 and TRBJ2-5; TCRdb's D call of TRBD2 is untestable without DNA. The CDR3 totals 12 residues. Per germline, CDR1 SGHNT and CDR2 YYREEE (reference sequence). The CDR3 region is CASGGSQETQYF.

The chain has TRBV27 and TRBJ2-4; with no DNA, the TCRdb D assignment of TRBD1 cannot be verified. Germline values: CDR1 MNHEY, CDR2 SMNVEV (reference sequence). There are 16 residues in the CDR3. The CDR3 spells CASSDDSLLAKNIQYF.

This clonotype shows up as medium-sized by frequency. This sequence joins TRBV12-3 or TRBV12-4 and TRBJ2-3. The CDR3 consists of 14 residues. The CDR3 loop is CASSLNYPTDTQYF.

This clonotype ranks as medium-sized in terms of frequency. This chain links TRBV5-5 with TRBJ2-1; absent DNA, TCRdb's TRBD1 call cannot be checked. Germline CDR1 and CDR2: SGHKS and YYEKEE (reference sequence). The CDR3 contains 15 residues. CDR3 residues: CASSLRWGAYNEQFF.

The chain links TRBV13 to TRBJ2-3; TCRdb names TRBD2, which stays unverified in the absence of DNA. The CDR3 is 14 amino acids. CDR1 is PRHDT and CDR2 is FYEKMQ in the germline V gene (reference sequence). The CDR3 is CASSERAGTDTQYF.

This sequence joins TRBV20-1 and TRBJ2-7. The CDR3 has 13 amino acids. CDR1 is DFQATT, CDR2 SNEGSKA, per germline (reference sequence). CDR3: CSAEADSFSEQYF.

The V gene is TRBV7-2, the J gene TRBJ2-2; TCRdb selects TRBD2, and the lack of DNA leaves this call unchecked. CDR1 is SGHTA, CDR2 FQGNSA, per germline. The CDR3 covers 13 residues. This CDR3 reads CASSLGGSGELFF. Based on the CDR3 plus reference TRBV7-2 and TRBJ2-2, the full variable domain is GAGVSQSPSNKVTEKGKDVELRCDPISGHTALYWYRQSLGQGLEFLIYFQGNSAPDKSGLPSDRFSAERTGGSVSTLTIQRTQQEDSAVYLCASSLGGSGELFFGEGSRLTVL.